The T cell receptor beta chain described here comes from a study of blood T cell repertoires in COVID-19. Whole-study context: T cells, B-cell-depleted T cells, or PBMCs supplied cDNA or gDNA.

CDR1 is ENHRY and CDR2 is SYGVKD in the germline V gene. The germline V and J ends were trimmed by 7 bases and 3 bases, with 18 bases remaining between them. There are 15 residues in the CDR3. Participant age was roughly 18 to 95 years, and participants resided in about two dozen US areas. Cohorts were assigned according to the clinical history that participants reported. In the source study's methods: For nucleated cells, counts were estimated from reference gene primer amplification. Measured with immunoSEQ multiplex PCR; TCRdb has only the in-frame clones, and not every one. V and J calls and clone size are given by that table; D and trimming were obtained from the DNA. The table lists approximately 470,000 clones, about 85% of them singletons.

The TCR was taken from a woman between 18 and 29 years old who had recovered from COVID-19. The genes are TRBV10-3 and TRBJ1-1, with TRBD1 as a possible D gene (5 bases). Specimen: PBMCs or T cells enriched from blood (not recorded which). CDR3 loop: CAIKGPQGLDTEAFF. CDR3 bases: TGTGCCATCAAGGGCCCCCAGGGCTTGGACACTGAAGCTTTCTTT.